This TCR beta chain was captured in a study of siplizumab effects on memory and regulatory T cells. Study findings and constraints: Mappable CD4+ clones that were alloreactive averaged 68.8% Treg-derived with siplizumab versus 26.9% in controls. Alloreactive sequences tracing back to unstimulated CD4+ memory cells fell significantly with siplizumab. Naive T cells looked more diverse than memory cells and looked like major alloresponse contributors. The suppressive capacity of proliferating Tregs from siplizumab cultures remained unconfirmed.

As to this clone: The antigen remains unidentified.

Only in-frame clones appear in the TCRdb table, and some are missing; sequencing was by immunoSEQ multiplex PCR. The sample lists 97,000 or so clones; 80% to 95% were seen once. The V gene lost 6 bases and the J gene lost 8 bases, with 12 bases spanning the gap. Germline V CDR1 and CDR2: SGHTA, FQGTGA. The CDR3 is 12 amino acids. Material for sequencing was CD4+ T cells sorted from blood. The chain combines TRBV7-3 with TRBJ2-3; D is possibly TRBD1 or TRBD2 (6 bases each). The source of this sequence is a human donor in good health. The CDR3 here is CASSPQGGTQYF. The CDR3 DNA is TGTGCCAGCAGTCCACAGGGAGGTACGCAGTATTTT.